This T cell receptor beta chain was recorded in a study of technical replicates of blood from a few donors. Only in-frame clones appear in the TCRdb table, and some are missing; sequencing was by immunoSEQ multiplex PCR. The sample lists approximately 95,000 clones, about 95% occurring once. This receptor was identified in a human donor in good health. Material for sequencing was T cells isolated from PBMCs.

CDR3 in amino acids: CASSYSPDSFVGGYTF. CDR3 nucleotides: TGTGCCAGCAGTTACTCCCCGGACAGTTTTGTAGGTGGCTACACCTTC. This rearrangement joins TRBV6-5 to TRBJ1-2, with D perhaps matching TRBD1 (6 bases). This CDR3 spans 16 amino acids. Trimming stripped 0 bases from V and 7 bases from J, with 18 bases between. CDR1 and CDR2 from the germline V gene are MNHEY and SVGAGI.